This note documents a single T cell receptor (beta chain) sequence. In the original analysis: Nucleated cell counts were estimated from reference gene primer amplification. Assay: immunoSEQ multiplex PCR; the TCRdb copy retains only in-frame clones and omits some. V and J calls and clone size are those listed in that table; D and trimming were worked out from the DNA. The sample has about 120,000 clones; approximately 87% are singletons. These data come from a study of blood T cell repertoires in COVID-19. Turning to the study itself: Both acute and convalescent COVID-19 samples were obtained from the United States, Italy and Spain. PBMCs, B-cell-depleted T cells, or T cells provided the cDNA or gDNA that made up the material.

From germline, CDR1 is LNHDA and CDR2 SQIVND (reference sequence). V was trimmed by 6 bases and J by 2 bases, leaving 19 bases between them. The CDR3 is 16 amino acids. This receptor was identified in a man aged 70-80 years who had recovered from COVID-19. V usage is TRBV19 and J usage is TRBJ1-2; D not resolved. Sequenced: peripheral blood. CDR3 nucleotides: TGTGCCAGTAGCGAACACCCCGGGGTGGGAAACTATGGCTACACCTTC. It translates to CASSEHPGVGNYGYTF.